This T cell receptor (beta chain) was captured in a study of beta chain features in type 1 diabetes. Study background: All samples together contributed approximately 100 million sorted cells for examination. General study findings and limits: A potential PCR bias toward shorter templates would be equal in patient and control samples. Moderate but significant shortening of TCRB CDR3s was recorded in all four CD4+ subsets from Type 1 diabetes patients.

This clone was observed a few times. Its antigen is unidentified. The CDR3 covers 15 residues. Germline CDR1 is KGHSH and CDR2 is LQKENI. J gave up 14 bases and V 6 bases, and 17 bases lay outside the gene matches. Expressed TCRB transcripts were sequenced because the entire RNA isolate underwent reverse transcription. Profiled with immunoSEQ multiplex PCR; TCRdb holds only in-frame clones, not every one. The sample carries 250,000 to 300,000 clones, 8% recorded once. Sequenced: central memory CD4+ T cells from blood. This chain connects TRBV18 to TRBJ2-1; the match to TRBD2 covers 9 bases. The TCR comes from a woman under 30 in good health. CDR3 nucleotide sequence: TGTGCCAGCTCTCCCCCCCCGGGGTTTGAGCGGGAGGAGTTCTTC. Translation gives CASSPPPGFEREEFF. The complete variable domain, with remaining parts taken from reference TRBV18 and TRBJ2-1, reads NAGVMQNPRHLVRRRGQEARLRCSPMKGHSHVYWYRQLPEEGLKFMVYLQKENIIDESGMPKERFSAEFPKEGPSILRIQQVVRGDSAAYFCASSPPPGFEREEFFGPGTRLTVL.